This TCR beta chain derives from a study of identical twins. Points from the study as a whole: With abundant cord blood beta clonotypes, insertions were fewer; memory repertoires showed no such pattern. Out-of-frame alpha sequences shared by twins were enriched for low generation probability.

cDNA molecules carried unique molecular identifiers, and template switching added a universal primer site. TCRdb redid the calling of the 5' RACE reads with MiXCR, one entry per CDR3 protein. Of approximately 590,000 distinct CDR3 sequences listed, 7.5% to 10% are singletons. Germline assignment: CDR1 SGHTA and CDR2 FQGNSA. The CDR3 loop spans 13 amino acids. The germline V and J ends were trimmed by 2 bases and 6 bases, with 11 bases remaining between them. Everyone who donated was a healthy Caucasian. With respect to this clonotype: Its cognate antigen is unknown.

This same sample was also taken into another study, of yellow fever vaccine responses in identical twins.

The sample taken for sequencing was PBMCs. The J gene is TRBJ2-7, the V gene TRBV7-2, with a weak D call TRBD1 (5 bases). This sequence was found in a woman aged 18 to 35 in good health. The CDR3 coding sequence is TGTGCCAGCAGCTTATCAGGGCCAGGCGAGCAGTACTTC. Translation: CASSLSGPGEQYF. The full variable domain, completed using reference TRBV7-2 and TRBJ2-7, is GAGVSQSPSNKVTEKGKDVELRCDPISGHTALYWYRQSLGQGLEFLIYFQGNSAPDKSGLPSDRFSAERTGGSVSTLTIQRTQQEDSAVYLCASSLSGPGEQYFGPGTRLTVT.